At least ten counts were recorded for the clone carrying this T cell receptor (beta chain). Antigen: not known. TCRdb re-analysed the PCR reads in MiXCR, keeping a single row per CDR3 protein. Of 300,000 to 350,000 distinct CDR3 sequences detected, roughly a fifth appear once; the ten largest clones hold about 0.79%. Germline values: CDR1 SGHTA, CDR2 FQGNSA. This CDR3 has 15 amino acids. The ends were cut back, 7 bases at V and 4 bases at J, with 20 bases in the middle. These data originate in a study of molecular identifiers for immune sequencing clone quantification. Study results and caveats: Clones above 20 RNA copies contained over 99% of effector molecules and under 1% of naive molecules.

Sequences were obtained from naive CD8+ T cells from blood, with Jurkat cell RNA spiked in. The subset was: FACS-sorted CD8+CD4-CCR7+CD45RA+ naive T cells. The V and J genes are TRBV7-2 and TRBJ2-7, with D maybe TRBD2 (7 bases). The TCR originated in a human donor in good health. Some libraries in this study had Jurkat cell RNA spiked in. The CDR3, as DNA: TGTGCCAGCACTCAAGGGGGGGGGAGGCGGTACGAGCAGTACTTC. Its protein product is CASTQGGGRRYEQYF.